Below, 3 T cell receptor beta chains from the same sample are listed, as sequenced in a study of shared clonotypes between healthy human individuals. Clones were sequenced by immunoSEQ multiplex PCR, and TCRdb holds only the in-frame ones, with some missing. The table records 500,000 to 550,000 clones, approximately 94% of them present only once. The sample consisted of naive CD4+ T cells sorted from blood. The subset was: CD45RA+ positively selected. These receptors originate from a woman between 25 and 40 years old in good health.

The CDR3 bases are TGTGCCAGCAGTTTATTGTCCCCGACGGATGAGCAGTTCTTC. Its translation: CASSLLSPTDEQFF. V and J are TRBV27 and TRBJ2-1; the D is unclear. Trimming removed 1 base at V and 8 bases at J, with 12 bases between. In germline, CDR1 is MNHEY, CDR2 SMNVEV (reference sequence). The CDR3 is 14 amino acids.

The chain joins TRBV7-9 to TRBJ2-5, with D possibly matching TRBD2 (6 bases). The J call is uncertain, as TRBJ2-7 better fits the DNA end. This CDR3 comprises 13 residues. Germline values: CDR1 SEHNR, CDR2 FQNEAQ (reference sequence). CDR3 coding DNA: TGTGCCAGCAGCTCCCCGGGACTGTACGAGCAGTACTTC. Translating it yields CASSSPGLYEQYF.

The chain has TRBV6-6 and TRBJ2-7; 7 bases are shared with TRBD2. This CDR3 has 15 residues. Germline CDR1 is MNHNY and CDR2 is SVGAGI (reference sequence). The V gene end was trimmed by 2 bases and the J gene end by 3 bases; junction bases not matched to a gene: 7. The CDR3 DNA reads TGTGCCAGCAGTTACCGGGCGGGAGCGCGCTACGAGCAGTACTTC. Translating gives CASSYRAGARYEQYF.